Each of the 4 T cell receptor beta chains below was sequenced from the same sample in a study of shared clonotypes between healthy human individuals. Method: immunoSEQ multiplex PCR; TCRdb's copy keeps in-frame clones and lacks some. The table has a few million clones, around 90% seen once. The material sequenced was naive CD4+ T cells from PBMCs. Subset defined: CD45RA+ positively selected. The receptors shown here come from a young man in good health. Some clones in this sample may be carry-over from other donors' samples.

This chain connects TRBV18 to TRBJ1-1, with TRBD1 as a possible D gene (5 bases). CDR1 is KGHSH and CDR2 is LQKENI in the germline V gene. The CDR3 runs to 16 residues. Trimming cost V 0 bases and J 3 bases, with 14 bases left between them. CDR3 bases: TGTGCCAGCTCACCACCGGGGGGTGGTAGGGACACTGAAGCTTTCTTT. Protein: CASSPPGGGRDTEAFF. Full variable domain (missing parts from reference TRBV18 and TRBJ1-1): NAGVMQNPRHLVRRRGQEARLRCSPMKGHSHVYWYRQLPEEGLKFMVYLQKENIIDESGMPKERFSAEFPKEGPSILRIQQVVRGDSAAYFCASSPPGGGRDTEAFFGQGTRLTVV.

The chain couples TRBV5-1 to TRBJ1-2; D ambiguous. Germline CDR1 reads SGHRS; CDR2 reads YFSETQ. V was clipped by 0 bases and J by 8 bases, with 17 bases between them. The CDR3 totals 15 residues. CDR3 region: CASSLVIANPIGYTF. The CDR3 nucleotides read TGCGCCAGCAGCTTGGTGATCGCCAATCCTATAGGCTACACCTTC. The entire variable domain, with the rest obtained from reference TRBV5-1 and TRBJ1-2, is as follows: KAGVTQTPRYLIKTRGQQVTLSCSPISGHRSVSWYQQTPGQGLQFLFEYFSETQRNKGNFPGRFSGRQFSNSRSEMNVSTLELGDSALYLCASSLVIANPIGYTFGSGTRLTVV.

The V gene is TRBV4-1, the J gene TRBJ1-3; the D gene is possibly TRBD1 (6 bases). V was shortened by 0 bases and J by 4 bases, with 13 bases between the two germline ends. The CDR3 loop spans 16 amino acids. Germline V CDR1 and CDR2: MGHRA, YSYEKL. CDR3 region: CASSQEPTGSGNTIYF. The CDR3 DNA is TGCGCCAGCAGCCAAGAACCTACAGGGTCGGGAAACACCATATATTTT.

The chain joins TRBV11-2 to TRBJ2-2; 8 nucleotides line up with TRBD1. The germline V gene has CDR1 SGHAT and CDR2 FQNNGV. Trimming removed 0 bases from V and 3 bases from J; junction bases left unmatched: 6. This CDR3 is built from 17 residues. The CDR3, as DNA: TGTGCCAGCAGCTTAGAGATGCAACAGGGGGACACCGGGGAGCTGTTTTTT. It translates to CASSLEMQQGDTGELFF.